This T cell receptor (beta chain) was observed in a study of T cells in Graves' hyperthyroidism and ophthalmopathy. Study results and limitations: Most expanded thyroid clonotypes above 0.001 also appeared in blood. In simple terms, a model built on 13 V-J features told ophthalmopathy apart from stable hyperthyroidism.

Graves' hyperthyroidism was deemed stable absent ophthalmopathy progression within 18 months. PBMCs were derived from 10 ml fresh peripheral blood. CDR1 is ENHRY and CDR2 is SYGVKD in the germline V gene. The CDR3 is 15 residues long. With respect to this clonotype: Its antigen is unidentified. Relative to the germline gene, one junction end is altered; a read error may explain this.

The investigators amplified TCR beta CDR3 regions from RNA transcripts. First-round RT-PCR of the TCR CDR3 relied on the HTBI primer set. TCRdb re-called the multiplex PCR reads through MiXCR, storing one row per CDR3 protein. This sample yields around 800,000 distinct CDR3 sequences, of which more than 30% are seen a single time; 8.9% belongs to the top ten. Sequenced: blood. This sequence was found in a man between 18 and 29 years old with Graves' hyperthyroidism. The chain recombines TRBV10-3 with TRBJ2-2; possibly TRBD1 for D (7 bases). The CDR3 nucleotides read TGTGCCATCCCACCTGACAGGGAAGACACCGGGGGGCTGTTTTTT. This gives the protein CAIPPDREDTGGLFF.